This T cell receptor beta chain derives from a study of post-analysis software for immune sequencing data (dated by TCRdb to about 2015). Regarding the complete study: Disease courses on record covered relapsing-remitting, secondary progressive and progressive-relapsing multiple sclerosis, though some patients had no subtype annotation. The patient repertoires were set against 10 or so previously published healthy control repertoires from donors whose ages ranged from roughly 6 to 27 years. A subset of samples was prepared in parallel using single-end sample barcoding, then pooled and co-amplified after Illumina adapter ligation. Broad study findings and their caveats: When samples were clustered directly using the F measure, samples prepared in the same batch co-clustered strongly, which prompted a batch-effect correction. About five TRBV segments, including TRBV5-6, TRBV5-1 and TRBV20-1, were significantly more frequent in patients than controls. The multiple sclerosis patient group was slightly younger than the control group. Normalized Chao1 diversity was significantly lower in multiple sclerosis patients than controls, suggesting substantial peripheral T-cell clonal expansion.

Based on the germline V gene, the CDR1 and CDR2 sequences are SGHTA and FQGNSA. The CDR3 runs 15 residues from the cysteine to the phenylalanine. This entry keeps only the CDR3 DNA: 45 bases, framed from base 1. The V and J ends are trimmed by 4 bases and 0 bases, leaving 12 bases between them. This clonotype came up many times. This clone's antigen is unknown. Base quality data are lacking; no much larger clone is found one base away. To demonstrate the VDJtools post-analysis software, the study profiled TCR beta repertoires from the peripheral blood of 13 young patients with multiple sclerosis. The multiple sclerosis patients were children and adolescents ranging in age from about 6 to 17 years. The library relied on PCR. The run used an Illumina HiSeq 2500. To reduce PCR and sequencing biases, unique molecular identifiers were built into the TCR beta cDNA libraries. Per 1 to 10 million input T cells, roughly 500,000 cDNA molecules were obtained, such that each molecule approximated one T cell. The patient libraries were prepared and sequenced using the same protocol as the earlier healthy control dataset. Within a given batch, samples were prepared together, multiplexed and sequenced on the same HiSeq lane. In the authors' own workflow: MIGEC handled the raw barcoded reads, throwing out single-read molecular identifier groups before consensus assembly and CDR3 extraction. VDJtools was used for post-analysis of the clonotype tables, with diversity normalized by down-sampling every dataset to the smallest sample size. To correct batch-related cross-sample contamination, repertoire overlap clustering matched CDR3 amino acid sequences but not nucleotide sequences. TCRdb ran its own pipeline on the public reads, namely fastp trimming at Q25 and MiXCR clone calling, and kept in-frame beta chains. Under each unique CDR3 protein, matching rows form one entry showing the most common genes and DNA. TCRdb's processing, not the authors', yielded these V and J calls. In all, the sample holds about 260,000 distinct CDR3 sequences, and 30% to 45% of those were seen once. Less than 6% of the sample rests with the top ten.

The specimen was blood. The chain is encoded by TRBV7-2 joined to TRBJ1-1, with no confident D gene call. This sequence was found in a girl aged 10 to 17 with multiple sclerosis. The DNA sequence is as follows: TGTGCCAGCAGCTCTTCTAGACGGATGAACACTGAAGCTTTCTTT. It encodes CASSSSRRMNTEAFF. The CDR3, completed at both ends by the reference TRBV7-2 and TRBJ1-1 genes, gives the full variable domain GAGVSQSPSNKVTEKGKDVELRCDPISGHTALYWYRQSLGQGLEFLIYFQGNSAPDKSGLPSDRFSAERTGGSVSTLTIQRTQQEDSAVYLCASSSSRRMNTEAFFGQGTRLTVV.